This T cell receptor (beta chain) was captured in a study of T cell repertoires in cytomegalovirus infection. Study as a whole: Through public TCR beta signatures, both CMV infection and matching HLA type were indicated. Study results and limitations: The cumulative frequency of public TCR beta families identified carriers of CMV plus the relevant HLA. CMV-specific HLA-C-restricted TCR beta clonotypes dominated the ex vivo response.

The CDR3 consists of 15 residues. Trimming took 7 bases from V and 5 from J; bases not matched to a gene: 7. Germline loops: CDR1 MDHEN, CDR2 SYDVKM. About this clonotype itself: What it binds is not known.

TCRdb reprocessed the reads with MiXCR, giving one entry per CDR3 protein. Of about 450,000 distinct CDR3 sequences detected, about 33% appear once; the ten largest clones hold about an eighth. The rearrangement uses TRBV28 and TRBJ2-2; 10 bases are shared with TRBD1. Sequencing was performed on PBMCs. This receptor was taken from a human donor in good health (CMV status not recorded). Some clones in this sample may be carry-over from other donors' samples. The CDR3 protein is CASKTSGQGTGELFF. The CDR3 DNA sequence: TGTGCCAGCAAAACATCGGGACAGGGGACCGGGGAGCTGTTTTTT.